This T cell receptor (beta chain) was documented in a study of T cell repertoires in cytomegalovirus infection. Study-wide context: The authors used CMV epitopes that were HLA-C-restricted (recently identified) and HLA-B-restricted (well studied). Public TCR beta signatures indicated both CMV infection and matching HLA type. The study's findings and limits: HLA-C-restricted CMV clonotypes gave the most frequent clonotype in two of eight donors. The cumulative frequency of public TCR beta families distinguished individuals who carried CMV together with the relevant HLA.

The sample holds a few counts of this clonotype. Its antigen is as yet unknown. TCRdb re-called the reads through MiXCR, storing one row per CDR3 protein. The top ten clones hold roughly 13% of a sample with 370,000 or so distinct CDR3 sequences, about 35% of them seen once. Germline loops: CDR1 WSHSY, CDR2 SAAADI. Trimming removed 0 bases from V and 6 bases from J; junction bases left unmatched: 2. The CDR3 runs 15 residues. This sequence was found in a human donor in good health (CMV status not recorded). Some clones in this sample may be carry-over from other donors' samples. This chain connects TRBV10-2 to TRBJ1-4, with TRBD1 matching over 9 bases. The sample in question was cultured PBMCs, obtained from culture after CMV antigen stimulation. In DNA, the CDR3 is TGCGCCAGCAGTGAGTCGAACAGGGGGCATGAAAAACTGTTTTTT. This translates into CASSESNRGHEKLFF.